The next 14 T cell receptor beta chains were all read from a single sample in a study of spatial heterogeneity in lung cancer. Each CDR3 protein gets one entry after TCRdb re-called the 5' RACE reads with MiXCR. This sample has under 15,000 distinct CDR3 sequences, with roughly 6% found just once. No antigen has been assigned to these receptors. Time point noted: sample taken at primary tumor resection. Notes on the study in general: Expanded intratumoral alpha and beta TCR counts tracked tumor mutation counts.

Source: lung tumor tissue, taken at surgery. All receptors come from a female donor with early-stage non-small cell lung cancer.

This clonotype was counted at least ten times. With the library built for alpha chains, this beta chain is off target and its frequency is not meaningful. V usage is TRBV24-1 and J usage is TRBJ2-3; D is unclear. This CDR3 contains 14 residues. Trimming shortened V by 5 bases and J by 2 bases, and 10 bases separated the two germline ends. Germline V gene sequence: CDR1 KGHDR, CDR2 SFDVKD. The CDR3 spells CATSGAPATDTQYF. CDR3 nucleotides: TGTGCCACCAGTGGAGCCCCCGCCACAGATACGCAGTATTTT.

The sample holds many counts of this clonotype. The library was built for alpha chains, so this beta chain is an off-target read and its size means little. J is TRBJ1-1 and V is TRBV20-1, with 9 nucleotides matching TRBD1. The J segment lost 0 bases and the V segment lost 5 bases, leaving 1 base of the junction unmatched. Germline V lookup: CDR1 DFQATT, CDR2 SNEGSKA (reference sequence). This CDR3 is built from 13 residues. CDR3: CSAGDRVNTEAFF. The CDR3 nucleotides read TGCAGTGCTGGGGACAGGGTGAACACTGAAGCTTTCTTT.

This clonotype was counted at least ten times. In a library made to pick up alpha chains, this beta chain is a stray read with a size that means little. This chain uses TRBV7-9 with TRBJ2-3; D call uncertain. The CDR3 runs 11 residues. CDR1 is SEHNR, CDR2 FQNEAQ, per germline (reference sequence). V was cut by 7 bases and J by 14 bases, with 16 bases left in between. The CDR3 DNA reads as TGTGCCAGCACCACGGCCTTTGATCCGTATTTT. Protein product: CASTTAFDPYF.

This clonotype has ten or more counts. The library was prepared for alpha chains; this beta chain is a stray read, so its frequency means little. This chain links TRBV6-2 or TRBV6-3 with TRBJ1-2; D gene uncertain. The CDR3 covers 10 residues. CDR1 MNHEY and CDR2 SVGEGT come from the germline V gene. Trimming took 9 bases from V and 4 from J, leaving 6 bases between them. Written as DNA, the CDR3 is TGTGCCAGTTTCGCCTATGGCTACACCTTC. Protein product: CASFAYGYTF.

By sample share, this clonotype is medium-sized. Because the library targeted alpha chains, this beta chain is an off-target read whose size means little. The rearrangement uses TRBV6-5 and TRBJ1-6; D is uncertain. V shed 2 bases and J shed 0 bases, with 11 bases lying between them. The CDR3 runs 17 residues. Germline V CDR1 and CDR2: MNHEY, SVGAGI. CDR3 loop: CASSYRAGSSYNSPLHF. In nucleotides, the CDR3 is TGTGCCAGCAGTTACCGGGCAGGCAGCTCCTATAATTCACCCCTCCACTTT.

This clonotype was seen at least ten times. This beta chain is an off-target read within a library intended for alpha chains, so its frequency means little. The CDR3 coding sequence is TGTGCCAGCCGGAGGAGCAATGCCTACGAGCAGTACTTC. Its protein is CASRRSNAYEQYF. The V gene is TRBV27, the J gene TRBJ2-7; tentative D call: TRBD2 (5 bases). V dropped 8 bases and J dropped 2 bases, with 13 bases sitting between them. CDR1 is MNHEY and CDR2 is SMNVEV in the germline V gene (reference sequence). The CDR3 is 13 amino acids.

This clonotype has just a few counts. This beta chain appears as a stray read in a library generated for alpha chains; its size is not informative. V is TRBV24-1 and J is TRBJ1-1, with 7 positions matching TRBD1. Trimming at V came to 3 bases and at J to 7 bases, leaving 7 bases not matched to a gene. The CDR3 runs 14 residues. CDR1 is KGHDR, CDR2 SFDVKD, per germline. The CDR3 nucleotides read TGTGCCACCAGTGATGCAGGACAGGAAAGTGAAGCTTTCTTT. As protein: CATSDAGQESEAFF.

This clonotype has at least ten counts. Within a library made for alpha chains, this beta chain is off target, and its count is uninformative. The V call is TRBV2, the J call TRBJ2-1, with 7 bases fitting TRBD2. With V trimmed by 5 bases and J by 3 bases, 7 bases remained unmatched. CDR3 length: 15 residues. Germline V gives CDR1 SNHLY, CDR2 FYNNEI. This chain's CDR3 is CASSPREGFYNEQFF. Written as DNA, the CDR3 is TGTGCCAGCAGTCCCAGGGAGGGATTCTACAATGAGCAGTTCTTC.

This clonotype was seen repeatedly, ten times or more. Since the library was made to target alpha chains, this beta chain is a stray read and its abundance is not meaningful. The chain has TRBV20-1 and TRBJ1-2; weak D call: TRBD1 (5 bases). Trimming removed 0 bases at V and 4 bases at J, with 21 bases between. Looked up from germline, CDR1 is DFQATT and CDR2 is SNEGSKA (reference sequence). CDR3 size: 17 residues. CDR3 protein: CSARDRQDKLFRYGYTF. In nucleotides, the CDR3 is TGCAGTGCTAGAGATCGGCAGGACAAGCTCTTCCGCTATGGCTACACCTTC.

This clonotype was counted many times. Since the library was made to target alpha chains, this beta chain is a stray read and its abundance is not meaningful. DNA of the CDR3: TGTGCCAGCAGCCGACAGGGGGGGTACCAAGAGACCCAGTACTTC. Translated: CASSRQGGYQETQYF. The chain links TRBV7-2 to TRBJ2-5, with 9 bases lining up with TRBD1. The CDR3 runs to 15 residues. Germline CDR1 reads SGHTA; CDR2 reads FQGNSA. V trimming: 5 bases; J trimming: 0 bases; junction bases outside the gene matches: 4.

This clonotype was observed at least ten times. The size of this beta chain means little, since it is a stray read in a library made for alpha chains. This sequence joins TRBV4-2 and TRBJ1-1; possibly TRBD1 for D (5 bases). The CDR3 spans 12 residues. Trimming cost V 5 bases and J 7 bases, with 11 bases left between them. The germline gives CDR1 LGHNA, CDR2 YNFKEQ. CDR3 in amino acids: CASSSQGGEAFF. The CDR3 coding sequence is TGTGCCAGCAGCTCTCAGGGTGGTGAAGCTTTCTTT.

This clonotype was observed at least ten times. This beta chain represents an off-target read in a library built for alpha chains; its size is of limited meaning. V and J are TRBV10-3 and TRBJ1-5; weak D call: TRBD1 (6 bases). Per germline, CDR1 ENHRY and CDR2 SYGVKD. Deletions cut 3 bases from V and 4 bases from J, with 10 bases between. The CDR3 loop spans 14 amino acids. The CDR3 DNA is TGTGCCATCAGTGACTACAGGGAGAATCAGCCCCAGCATTTT. This codes for CAISDYRENQPQHF.

In its sample, this clonotype ranks as medium-sized. This beta chain represents an off-target read in a library built for alpha chains; its size is of limited meaning. CDR3 protein: CSVARGGETQYF. As DNA, the CDR3 is TGCAGCGTGGCCAGGGGTGGGGAGACCCAGTACTTC. The gene calls are TRBV29-1 and TRBJ2-5; a possible D gene is TRBD1 (6 bases). The CDR3 runs 12 residues. Looked up from germline, CDR1 is SQVTM and CDR2 is ANQGSEA. V was trimmed by 6 bases and J by 5 bases, leaving 13 bases between them.

There are many counts of this clonotype. Since the library was made to target alpha chains, this beta chain is a stray read and its abundance is not meaningful. This chain uses TRBV11-2 with TRBJ2-3, with D perhaps matching TRBD2 (7 bases). V lost 6 bases, J lost 0 bases, and 16 bases lay in between. CDR1 SGHAT and CDR2 FQNNGV come from the germline V gene. CDR3 length: 16 residues. In DNA, the CDR3 is TGTGCCAGCAGAGGTGTTCGGGGGGCTAGCACAGATACGCAGTATTTT. It translates to CASRGVRGASTDTQYF.